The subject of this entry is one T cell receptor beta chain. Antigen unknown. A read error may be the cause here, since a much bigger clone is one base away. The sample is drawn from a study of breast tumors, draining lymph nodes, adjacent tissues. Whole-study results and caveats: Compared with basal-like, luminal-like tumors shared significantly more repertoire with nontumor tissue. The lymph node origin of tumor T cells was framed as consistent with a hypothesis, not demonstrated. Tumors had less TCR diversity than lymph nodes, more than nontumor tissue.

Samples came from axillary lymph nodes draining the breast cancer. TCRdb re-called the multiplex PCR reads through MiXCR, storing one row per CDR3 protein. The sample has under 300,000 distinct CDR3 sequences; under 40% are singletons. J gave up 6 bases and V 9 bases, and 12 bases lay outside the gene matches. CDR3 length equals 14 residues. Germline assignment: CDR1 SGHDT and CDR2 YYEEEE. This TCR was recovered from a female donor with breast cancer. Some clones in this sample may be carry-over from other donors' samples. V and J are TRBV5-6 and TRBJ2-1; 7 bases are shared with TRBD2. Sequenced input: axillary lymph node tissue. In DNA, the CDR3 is TGTGCCACTTCGACCGGGACTAAACTCAATGAGCAGTTCTTC. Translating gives CATSTGTKLNEQFF.